The next 25 T cell receptor beta chains were all read from a single sample in a study of blood T cell repertoires in COVID-19. Generated by immunoSEQ multiplex PCR, the TCRdb table keeps only in-frame clones and is missing some. Of 100,000 to 150,000 clones in the sample, approximately 82% were seen once. The sequenced sample was peripheral blood. Receptors were obtained from a man aged 35-49 years with active or convalescent COVID-19.

The chain links TRBV6-6 to TRBJ2-7, with 8 bases identical to TRBD1. Germline loops: CDR1 MNHNY, CDR2 SVGAGI (reference sequence). Trimming took 0 bases from V and 5 from J; bases not matched to a gene: 0. This CDR3 has 13 amino acids. The CDR3 reads CASSYSDRDEQYF. The DNA for the CDR3 is TGTGCCAGCAGTTACTCGGACAGGGACGAGCAGTACTTC.

This chain links TRBV19 with TRBJ1-2; weak D call: TRBD1 (6 bases). The V and J ends lost 5 bases and 7 bases respectively, with 14 bases between them. The CDR3 runs 13 residues. Germline values: CDR1 LNHDA, CDR2 SQIVND (reference sequence). CDR3 loop: CASSHAGARGYTF. The CDR3, as DNA: TGTGCCAGTAGTCACGCGGGGGCTCGTGGCTACACCTTC.

The chain links TRBV18 to TRBJ2-1, with TRBD2 identical over 10 bases. CDR1 is KGHSH, CDR2 LQKENI, per germline. CDR3 length: 17 amino acids. V gave up 5 bases and J gave up 0 bases; unmatched junction bases: 7. CDR3 amino acids: CASSVLAGGSSYNEQFF. For the CDR3, the DNA is TGTGCCAGCTCAGTTTTAGCGGGGGGCAGCTCCTACAATGAGCAGTTCTTC.

This sequence joins TRBV11-2 and TRBJ2-7; D is possibly TRBD2 (7 bases). Germline CDR1 and CDR2: SGHAT and FQNNGV. The CDR3 is 15 residues long. V lost 8 bases to trimming and J lost 0 bases, with 17 bases between them. CDR3 amino acids: CASRPRGGGSYEQYF. The CDR3 DNA sequence: TGTGCCAGCCGACCTCGCGGGGGCGGCTCCTACGAGCAGTACTTC. The full variable domain, its missing parts supplied by reference TRBV11-2 and TRBJ2-7, is EAGVAQSPRYKIIEKRQSVAFWCNPISGHATLYWYQQILGQGPKLLIQFQNNGVVDDSQLPKDRFSAERLKGVDSTLKIQPAKLEDSAVYLCASRPRGGGSYEQYFGPGTRLTVT.

The chain carries TRBV24-1 and TRBJ1-2, with D uncertain. Germline V gene sequence: CDR1 KGHDR, CDR2 SFDVKD. This CDR3 is built from 12 residues. The V gene lost 1 base and the J gene lost 8 bases, with 7 bases spanning the gap. The CDR3 protein is CATSDFKTGYTF. The CDR3 nucleotides read TGTGCCACCAGTGATTTCAAGACAGGCTACACCTTC.

The V and J genes are TRBV19 and TRBJ1-5, with D unresolved. CDR1 and CDR2 from the germline V gene are LNHDA and SQIVND (reference sequence). Trimming left V 3 bases short and J 8 bases short, with 17 bases between. The CDR3 is 15 residues long. The CDR3 protein is CASSISGVTFEPQHF. The CDR3 nucleotides read TGTGCCAGTAGTATTTCAGGCGTTACTTTTGAGCCCCAGCATTTT.

This chain links TRBV5-1 with TRBJ2-2; 7 bases align to TRBD1. CDR1 is SGHRS and CDR2 is YFSETQ in the germline V gene. The CDR3 loop spans 15 amino acids. V gave up 6 bases and J gave up 0 bases; unmatched junction bases: 5. The CDR3 is CASMTGTANTGELFF. CDR3 coding DNA: TGCGCCAGCATGACCGGGACAGCGAACACCGGGGAGCTGTTTTTT.

V usage is TRBV3-1 (or the pseudogene TRBV3-2) and J usage is TRBJ1-1, with D possibly matching TRBD1 (6 bases). The CDR3 is made up of 14 amino acids. The germline V gene has CDR1 LGHDT and CDR2 YNNKEL (reference sequence). V lost 0 bases and J 1 base, leaving 6 bases between the germline ends. DNA of the CDR3: TGTGCCAGCAGCCAAGAGACAGGGAACACTGAAGCTTTCTTT. Translation gives CASSQETGNTEAFF.

The chain joins TRBV7-8 to TRBJ1-1; 8 positions match TRBD1. The V and J ends lost 5 bases and 4 bases, in that order; junction bases with no gene match: 6. The CDR3 consists of 14 residues. The germline CDR1 and CDR2 sequences are SGHVS and FQNEAQ. This chain's CDR3 is CASSTRQGTTEAFF. CDR3 nucleotide sequence: TGTGCCAGCAGCACTCGACAGGGGACCACTGAAGCTTTCTTT.

The gene calls are TRBV28 and TRBJ1-5; 7 bases agree with TRBD1. The germline V gene encodes CDR1 MDHEN and CDR2 SYDVKM. This CDR3 region has 15 residues. J lost 3 bases, V lost 3 bases, and 5 bases had no gene match. The CDR3 region has the DNA TGTGCCAGCAGTTTCCGGGACAGCTACAATCAGCCCCAGCATTTT. Protein sequence: CASSFRDSYNQPQHF.

The chain has TRBV7-6 and TRBJ1-4; unclear D gene. The germline V gene has CDR1 SGHVS and CDR2 FNYEAQ. The CDR3 spans 15 residues. Trimming took off 5 bases at V and 4 bases at J, with 14 bases between the two ends. The CDR3 loop is CASSAREYFNEKLFF. In DNA form, the CDR3 reads TGTGCCAGCAGCGCACGAGAGTATTTTAATGAAAAACTGTTTTTT.

The V and J genes are TRBV2 and TRBJ2-7; 8 bases line up with TRBD2. This CDR3 has 13 amino acids. The junction had 9 bases not matched to a gene; V was cut back by 7 bases and J by 7 bases. Per germline, CDR1 SNHLY and CDR2 FYNNEI. In DNA, the CDR3 is TGTGCCAGCAAGCGGGAGACTACGGATGAGCAGTACTTC. This gives the protein CASKRETTDEQYF.

The chain combines TRBV10-1 with TRBJ2-4; D gene uncertain. CDR1 is WNHNN, CDR2 SYGVQD, per germline (reference sequence). CDR3 length: 13 amino acids. V lost 0 bases, J lost 6 bases, and 6 bases lay in between. The CDR3 nucleotides are TGCGCCAGCAGTGAGTCCCCCAGAAACATTCAGTACTTC. Its protein product is CASSESPRNIQYF.

This clone was counted between two and nine times. V gene TRBV6-5 combines with J gene TRBJ1-4; tentatively, D is TRBD1 (6 bases). Trimming removed 6 bases at V and 8 bases at J, with 19 bases between. CDR3 length equals 15 residues. Per the germline V gene, CDR1 is MNHEY and CDR2 is SVGAGI. CDR3 residues: CASRHNRAEGEKLFF. CDR3 bases: TGTGCCAGCAGACATAACAGGGCAGAGGGGGAAAAACTGTTTTTT.

The chain couples TRBV7-2 to TRBJ1-2; D is unclear. Germline CDR1 is SGHTA and CDR2 is FQGNSA. Deletions cut 4 bases from V and 8 bases from J, with 17 bases between. The CDR3 sequence is 14 residues long. The CDR3, as DNA: TGTGCCAGCAGCTCGCGGGAAGGGTCTCGCGGCTACACCTTC. Its translation: CASSSREGSRGYTF.

This sequence joins TRBV29-1 and TRBJ2-3, with TRBD1 matching 9 bases. V shed 6 bases, J shed 3 bases, and the junction held 1 base outside the gene matches. Looked up from germline, CDR1 is SQVTM and CDR2 is ANQGSEA. The CDR3 length is 12 residues. The CDR3 DNA reads as TGCAGCGTCGGGACAGGGACAGATACGCAGTATTTT. Its translation is CSVGTGTDTQYF.

The V call is TRBV14, the J call TRBJ2-7; 7 bases align to TRBD1. This CDR3 has 15 amino acids. From germline, CDR1 is SGHDN and CDR2 FVKESK. Trimming at V came to 1 base and at J to 0 bases, leaving 3 bases not matched to a gene. CDR3 in DNA: TGTGCCAGCAGCCAAGCAAGACAGGGCTCCTACGAGCAGTACTTC. It codes for CASSQARQGSYEQYF.

This clone was detected once. V and J are TRBV6-4 and TRBJ1-1; 7 positions match TRBD1. Germline V gives CDR1 MRHNA, CDR2 SNTAGT. This CDR3 has 21 residues. Trimming removed 0 bases from V and 0 bases from J; junction bases left unmatched: 19. CDR3 nucleotide sequence: TGTGCCAGCAGTGACTCGAGCCCAAATAGAAGGGACAGCCCTTTGAACACTGAAGCTTTCTTT. This translates into CASSDSSPNRRDSPLNTEAFF.

The chain recombines TRBV6-1 with TRBJ2-7; D may be TRBD1 (6 bases). The ends were cut back, 3 bases at V and 4 bases at J, with 16 bases in the middle. The germline V gene has CDR1 MNHNS and CDR2 SASEGT. This CDR3 has 15 residues. This CDR3 is CASSDGTLGRYEQYF. CDR3 DNA sequence: TGTGCCAGCAGTGATGGGACACTGGGTAGGTACGAGCAGTACTTC.

This chain joins TRBV6-5 and TRBJ2-7, with 10 positions matching TRBD1. CDR1 and CDR2 (germline): MNHEY, SVGAGI. Trimming took 6 bases from V and 4 from J; bases not matched to a gene: 3. The CDR3 runs 13 residues. The CDR3 here is CASRRDRGYEQYF. CDR3 nucleotides: TGTGCCAGCAGAAGGGACAGGGGATACGAGCAGTACTTC.

A note on this clone: The sample holds other DNA sequences that translate to the same CDR3. The rearrangement links TRBV9 to TRBJ1-1; a weak D match, TRBD1 (5 bases). The CDR3 is made up of 13 amino acids. With 2 bases removed from V and 3 bases from J, the gap between germline ends came to 8 bases. Per germline, CDR1 SGDLS and CDR2 YYNGEE. This chain's CDR3 is CASSVGGDTEAFF. The CDR3 DNA is TGTGCCAGCAGCGTTGGGGGGGACACTGAAGCTTTCTTT.

The chain carries TRBV24-1 and TRBJ2-1, with 12 bases aligning to TRBD2. In germline, CDR1 is KGHDR, CDR2 SFDVKD. CDR3 size: 17 residues. V dropped 4 bases and J dropped 1; count of bases not matched to a gene: 4. The CDR3 DNA reads as TGTGCCACCAGTGACCCTAGCGGGGGGGGTTCCTACAATGAGCAGTTCTTC. The encoded protein is CATSDPSGGGSYNEQFF.

There are a few counts of this clone. The J gene is TRBJ2-5, the V gene TRBV9; 9 nucleotides line up with TRBD2. The CDR3 length is 14 residues. With V trimmed by 3 bases and J by 4 bases, 4 bases remained unmatched. Germline V gene sequence: CDR1 SGDLS, CDR2 YYNGEE. CDR3 sequence: CASSARGGIETQYF. The CDR3 region has the DNA TGTGCCAGCAGCGCGCGGGGGGGCATAGAGACCCAGTACTTC.

The chain recombines TRBV7-2 with TRBJ1-5; 8 nucleotides line up with TRBD1. There are 16 residues in the CDR3. V lost 5 bases to trimming and J lost 3 bases; unmatched junction nucleotides: 9. Per the germline V gene, CDR1 is SGHTA and CDR2 is FQGNSA. Here the CDR3 reads CASSPGQGRANQPQHF. Here the CDR3 DNA reads TGTGCCAGCAGCCCCGGACAGGGAAGGGCCAATCAGCCCCAGCATTTT.

The rearrangement uses TRBV3-1 (or the pseudogene TRBV3-2) and TRBJ2-2; D gene unclear. Trimming stripped 1 base from V and 5 bases from J, with 5 bases between. This CDR3 contains 13 residues. Germline loops: CDR1 LGHDT, CDR2 YNNKEL (reference sequence). The CDR3 sequence: CASSQVLTGELFF. In DNA form, the CDR3 reads TGTGCCAGCAGCCAAGTACTTACCGGGGAGCTGTTTTTT.